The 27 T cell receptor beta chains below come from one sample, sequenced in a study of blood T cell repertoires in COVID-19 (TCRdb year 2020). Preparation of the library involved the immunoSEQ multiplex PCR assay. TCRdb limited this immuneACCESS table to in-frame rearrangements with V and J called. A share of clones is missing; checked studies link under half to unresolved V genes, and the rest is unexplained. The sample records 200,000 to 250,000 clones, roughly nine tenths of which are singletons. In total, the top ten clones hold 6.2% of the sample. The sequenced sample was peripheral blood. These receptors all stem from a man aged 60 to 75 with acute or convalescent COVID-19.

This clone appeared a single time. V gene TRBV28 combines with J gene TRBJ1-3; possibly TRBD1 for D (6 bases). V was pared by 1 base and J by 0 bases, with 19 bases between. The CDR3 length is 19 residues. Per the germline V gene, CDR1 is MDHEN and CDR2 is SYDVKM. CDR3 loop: CASSLFSRGLLDSGNTIYF. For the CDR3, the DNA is TGTGCCAGCAGTTTATTCAGCAGGGGTCTTTTGGACTCTGGAAACACCATATATTTT.

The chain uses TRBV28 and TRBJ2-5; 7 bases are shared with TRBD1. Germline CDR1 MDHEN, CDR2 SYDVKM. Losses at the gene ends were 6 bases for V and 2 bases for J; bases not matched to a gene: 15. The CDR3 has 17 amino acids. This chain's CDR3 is CASRPARDSYYQETQYF. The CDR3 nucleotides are TGTGCCAGCAGGCCCGCCCGGGACAGCTACTATCAAGAGACCCAGTACTTC. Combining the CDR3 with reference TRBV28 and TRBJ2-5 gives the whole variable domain DVKVTQSSRYLVKRTGEKVFLECVQDMDHENMFWYRQDPGLGLRLIYFSYDVKMKEKGDIPEGYSVSREKKERFSLILESASTNQTSMYLCASRPARDSYYQETQYFGPGTRLLVL.

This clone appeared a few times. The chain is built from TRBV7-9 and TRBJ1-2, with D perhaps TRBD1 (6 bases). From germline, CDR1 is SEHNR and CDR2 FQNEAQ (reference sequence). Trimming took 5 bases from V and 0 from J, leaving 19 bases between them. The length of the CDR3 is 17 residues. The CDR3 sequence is CASSLLEGDTTNYGYTF. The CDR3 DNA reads TGTGCCAGCAGCCTCCTCGAGGGGGACACAACTAACTATGGCTACACCTTC.

DNA for the CDR3: TGTGCCAGCAGCCCCCGTCTTACCCTATACGAGCAGTACTTC. As protein: CASSPRLTLYEQYF. The rearrangement links TRBV6-5 to TRBJ2-7, with D unclear. V was shortened by 6 bases and J by 4 bases, with 16 bases between the two germline ends. In germline, CDR1 is MNHEY, CDR2 SVGAGI. The CDR3 runs 14 residues.

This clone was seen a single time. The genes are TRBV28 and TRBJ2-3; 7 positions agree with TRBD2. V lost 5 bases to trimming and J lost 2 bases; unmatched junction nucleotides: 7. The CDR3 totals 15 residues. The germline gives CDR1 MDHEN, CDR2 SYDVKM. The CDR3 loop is CASSPRGLPTDTQYF. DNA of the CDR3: TGTGCCAGCAGTCCAAGGGGACTACCCACAGATACGCAGTATTTT.

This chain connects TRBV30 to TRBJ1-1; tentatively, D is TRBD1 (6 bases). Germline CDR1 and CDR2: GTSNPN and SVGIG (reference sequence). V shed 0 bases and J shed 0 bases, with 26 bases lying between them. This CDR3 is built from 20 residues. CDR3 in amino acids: CAWSVRYTGITRPLNTEAFF. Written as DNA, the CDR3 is TGTGCCTGGAGTGTAAGATACACAGGGATAACCCGACCCTTGAACACTGAAGCTTTCTTT.

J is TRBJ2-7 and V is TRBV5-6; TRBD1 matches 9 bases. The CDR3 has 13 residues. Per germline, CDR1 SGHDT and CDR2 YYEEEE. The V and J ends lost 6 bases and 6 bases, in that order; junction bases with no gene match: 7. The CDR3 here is CASNRQGDSEQYF. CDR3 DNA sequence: TGTGCCAGCAATCGACAGGGGGACTCCGAGCAGTACTTC. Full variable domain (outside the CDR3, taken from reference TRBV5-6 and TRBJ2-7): DAGVTQSPTHLIKTRGQQVTLRCSPKSGHDTVSWYQQALGQGPQFIFQYYEEEERQRGNFPDRFSGHQFPNYSSELNVNALLLGDSALYLCASNRQGDSEQYFGPGTRLTVT.

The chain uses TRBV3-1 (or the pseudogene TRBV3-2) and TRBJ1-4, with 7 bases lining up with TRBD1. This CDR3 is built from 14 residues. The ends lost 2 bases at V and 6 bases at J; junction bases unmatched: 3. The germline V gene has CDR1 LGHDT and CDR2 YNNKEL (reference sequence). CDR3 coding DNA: TGTGCCAGCAGCCAACCAGGGACAGATGAAAAACTGTTTTTT. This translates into CASSQPGTDEKLFF.

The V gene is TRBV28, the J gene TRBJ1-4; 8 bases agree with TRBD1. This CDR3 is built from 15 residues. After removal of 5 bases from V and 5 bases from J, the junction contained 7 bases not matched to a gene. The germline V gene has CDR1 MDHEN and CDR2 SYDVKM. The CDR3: CASSPSYRGNEKLFF. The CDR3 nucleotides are TGTGCCAGCAGTCCTTCTTACAGGGGGAATGAAAAACTGTTTTTT. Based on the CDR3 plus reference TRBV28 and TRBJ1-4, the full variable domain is DVKVTQSSRYLVKRTGEKVFLECVQDMDHENMFWYRQDPGLGLRLIYFSYDVKMKEKGDIPEGYSVSREKKERFSLILESASTNQTSMYLCASSPSYRGNEKLFFGSGTQLSVL.

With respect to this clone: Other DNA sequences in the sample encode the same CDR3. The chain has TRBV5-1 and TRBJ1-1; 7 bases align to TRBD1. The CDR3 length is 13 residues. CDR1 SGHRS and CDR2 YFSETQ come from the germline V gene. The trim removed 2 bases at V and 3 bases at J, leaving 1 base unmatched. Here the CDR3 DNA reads TGCGCCAGCAGCTTAACAGGGGACACTGAAGCTTTCTTT. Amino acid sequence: CASSLTGDTEAFF.

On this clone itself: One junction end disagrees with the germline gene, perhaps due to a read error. The CDR3 reads CTSSQSWGGGSAGYNEQFF. The CDR3, as DNA: TGCACCAGCAGCCAGTCTTGGGGGGGAGGTTCAGCGGGATACAATGAGCAGTTCTTC. The rearrangement joins TRBV4-3 to TRBJ2-1; TRBD2 aligns across 7 bases. Germline V gene sequence: CDR1 LGHNA, CDR2 YSLEER. This CDR3 has 19 amino acids.

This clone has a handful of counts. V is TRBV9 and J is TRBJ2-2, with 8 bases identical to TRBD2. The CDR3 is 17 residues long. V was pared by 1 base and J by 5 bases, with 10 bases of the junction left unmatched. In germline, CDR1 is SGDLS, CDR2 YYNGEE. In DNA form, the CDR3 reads TGTGCCAGCAGCGTATATCCAGCGGGAGATCGGACCGGGGAGCTGTTTTTT. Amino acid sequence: CASSVYPAGDRTGELFF.

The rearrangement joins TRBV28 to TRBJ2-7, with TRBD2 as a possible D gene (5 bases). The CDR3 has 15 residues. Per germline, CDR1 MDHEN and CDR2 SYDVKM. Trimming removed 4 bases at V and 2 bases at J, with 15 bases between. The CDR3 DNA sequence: TGTGCCAGCAGTTCTCCCCCGGACGGGACCTACGAGCAGTACTTC. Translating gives CASSSPPDGTYEQYF.

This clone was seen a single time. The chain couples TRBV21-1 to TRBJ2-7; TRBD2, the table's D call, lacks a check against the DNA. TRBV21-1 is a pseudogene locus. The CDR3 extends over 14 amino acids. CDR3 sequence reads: CASLLLADSYEQYF. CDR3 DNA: TGTGCCAGCCTTTTACTAGCCGATTCCTACGAGCAGTACTTC.

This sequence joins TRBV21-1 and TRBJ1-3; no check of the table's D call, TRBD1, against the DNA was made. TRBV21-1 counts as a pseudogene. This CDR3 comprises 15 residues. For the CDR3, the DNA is TGTGCCAGCAGCGAAGGACAGGGACCGGGACGGACCATATATTTT. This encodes CASSEGQGPGRTIYF.

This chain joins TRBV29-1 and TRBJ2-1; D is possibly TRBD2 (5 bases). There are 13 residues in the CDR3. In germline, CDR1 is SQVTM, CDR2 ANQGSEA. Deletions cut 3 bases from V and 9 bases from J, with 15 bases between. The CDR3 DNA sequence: TGCAGCGTTGATATGCCCTACGGGGTTGAGCAGTTCTTC. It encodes CSVDMPYGVEQFF.

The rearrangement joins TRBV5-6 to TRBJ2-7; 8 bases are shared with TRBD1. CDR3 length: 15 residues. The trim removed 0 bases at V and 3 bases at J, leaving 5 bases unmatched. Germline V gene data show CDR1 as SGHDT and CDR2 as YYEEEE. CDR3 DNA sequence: TGTGCCAGCAGCTTGGCAGGGGGCGTAGGCTACGAGCAGTACTTC. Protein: CASSLAGGVGYEQYF. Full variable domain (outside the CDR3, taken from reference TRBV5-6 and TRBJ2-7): DAGVTQSPTHLIKTRGQQVTLRCSPKSGHDTVSWYQQALGQGPQFIFQYYEEEERQRGNFPDRFSGHQFPNYSSELNVNALLLGDSALYLCASSLAGGVGYEQYFGPGTRLTVT.

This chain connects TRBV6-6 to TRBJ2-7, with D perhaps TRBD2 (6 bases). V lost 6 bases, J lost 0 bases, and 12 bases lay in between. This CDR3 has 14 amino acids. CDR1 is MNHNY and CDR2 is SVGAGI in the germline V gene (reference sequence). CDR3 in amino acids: CASSRDGSSYEQYF. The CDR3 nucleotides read TGTGCCAGCAGCCGGGACGGGAGCTCCTACGAGCAGTACTTC.

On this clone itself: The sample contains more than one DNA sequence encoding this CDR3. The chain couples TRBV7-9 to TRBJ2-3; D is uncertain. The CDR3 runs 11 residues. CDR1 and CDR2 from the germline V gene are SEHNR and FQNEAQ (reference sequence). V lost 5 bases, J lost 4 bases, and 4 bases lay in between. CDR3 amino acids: CASSPADTQYF. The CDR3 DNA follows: TGTGCCAGCAGCCCCGCAGATACGCAGTATTTT. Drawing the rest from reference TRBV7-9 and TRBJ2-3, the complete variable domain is DTGVSQNPRHKITKRGQNVTFRCDPISEHNRLYWYRQTLGQGPEFLTYFQNEAQLEKSRLLSDRFSAERPKGSFSTLEIQRTEQGDSAMYLCASSPADTQYFGPGTRLTVL.

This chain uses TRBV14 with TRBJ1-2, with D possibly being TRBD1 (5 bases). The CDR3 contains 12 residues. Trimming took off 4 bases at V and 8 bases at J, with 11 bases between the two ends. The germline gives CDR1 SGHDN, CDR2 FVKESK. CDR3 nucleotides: TGTGCCAGCAGCCTCGGGGGTGCCGGCTACACCTTC. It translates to CASSLGGAGYTF.

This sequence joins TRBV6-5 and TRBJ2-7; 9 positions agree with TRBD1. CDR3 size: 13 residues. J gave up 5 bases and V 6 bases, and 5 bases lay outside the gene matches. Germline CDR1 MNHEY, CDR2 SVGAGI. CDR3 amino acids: CASRRQGDNEQYF. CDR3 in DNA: TGTGCCAGCAGGAGACAGGGGGATAACGAGCAGTACTTC.

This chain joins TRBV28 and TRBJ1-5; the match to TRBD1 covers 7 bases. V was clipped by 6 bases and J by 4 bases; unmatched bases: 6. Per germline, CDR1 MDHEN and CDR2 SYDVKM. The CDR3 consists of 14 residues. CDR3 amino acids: CASSIIQGNQPQHF. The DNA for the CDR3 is TGTGCCAGCAGCATAATACAGGGGAATCAGCCCCAGCATTTT.

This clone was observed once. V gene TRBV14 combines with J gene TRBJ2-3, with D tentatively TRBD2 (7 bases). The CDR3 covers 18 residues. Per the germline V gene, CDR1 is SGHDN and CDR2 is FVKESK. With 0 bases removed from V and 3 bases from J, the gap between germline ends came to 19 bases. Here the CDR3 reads CASSQDRRGREYTDTQYF. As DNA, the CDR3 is TGTGCCAGCAGCCAAGATCGCCGGGGGCGGGAGTATACAGATACGCAGTATTTT.

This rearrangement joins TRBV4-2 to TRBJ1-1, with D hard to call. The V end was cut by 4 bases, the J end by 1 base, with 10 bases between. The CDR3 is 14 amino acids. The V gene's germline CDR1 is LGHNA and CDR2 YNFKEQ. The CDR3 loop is CASSPMRGNTEAFF. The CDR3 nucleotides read TGTGCCAGCAGCCCGATGAGAGGGAACACTGAAGCTTTCTTT.

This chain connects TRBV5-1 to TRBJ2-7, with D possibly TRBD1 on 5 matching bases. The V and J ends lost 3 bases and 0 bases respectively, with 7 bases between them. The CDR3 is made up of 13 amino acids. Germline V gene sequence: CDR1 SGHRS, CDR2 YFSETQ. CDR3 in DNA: TGCGCCAGCAGCTCGGACAACTCCTACGAGCAGTACTTC. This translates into CASSSDNSYEQYF.

The CDR3 reads CASSPDRAYTF. The CDR3 region has the DNA TGTGCCAGCAGTCCGGACAGGGCCTACACCTTC. The chain joins TRBV2 to TRBJ1-2; 8 bases match TRBD1. With V trimmed by 5 bases and J by 10 bases, 3 bases remained unmatched. This CDR3 comprises 11 residues. Germline CDR1 and CDR2: SNHLY and FYNNEI.

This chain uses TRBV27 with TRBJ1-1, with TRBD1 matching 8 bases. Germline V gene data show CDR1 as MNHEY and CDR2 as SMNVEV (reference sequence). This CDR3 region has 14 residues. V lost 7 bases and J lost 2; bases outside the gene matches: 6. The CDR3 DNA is TGTGCCAGCACCGACAGGGGACGAAACACTGAAGCTTTCTTT. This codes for CASTDRGRNTEAFF.